Listed here are 25 T cell receptor beta chains from one sample, sequenced in a study of T cells in Graves' hyperthyroidism and ophthalmopathy. Amplified regions were TCR beta CDR3 sequences from RNA transcripts. First-round RT-PCR of the TCR CDR3 relied on the HTBI primer set. TCRdb used MiXCR to reprocess the multiplex PCR reads, holding one entry per CDR3 protein. The table has hundreds of thousands of distinct CDR3 sequences, 16% seen once. Sequencing input: blood. The receptors originated from a woman between 18 and 29 years old with Graves' ophthalmopathy.

Only a few counts were recorded for this clonotype. The chain employs TRBV5-1 and TRBJ1-4; 9 positions match TRBD1. The CDR3 spans 15 residues. Germline V CDR1 and CDR2: SGHRS, YFSETQ. J gave up 5 bases and V 4 bases, and 6 bases lay outside the gene matches. CDR3 in DNA: TGCGCCAGCAGCATTGGACAGGGGAGGAATGAAAAACTGTTTTTT. It translates to CASSIGQGRNEKLFF.

This clonotype was seen many times. The chain carries TRBV6-2 or TRBV6-3 and TRBJ2-1; the D gene is possibly TRBD2 (5 bases). The ends were cut back, 0 bases at V and 1 base at J, with 16 bases in the middle. This CDR3 has 18 residues. Germline assignment: CDR1 MNHEY and CDR2 SVGEGT. CDR3 region: CASSYSGLRLRSYNEQFF. The CDR3 nucleotides read TGTGCCAGCAGTTACTCGGGTTTGCGACTAAGGTCCTACAATGAGCAGTTCTTC.

Ten or more counts support this clonotype. The chain combines TRBV7-9 with TRBJ1-4; possible D gene TRBD1, 6 bases. There are 16 residues in the CDR3. With 0 bases removed from V and 5 bases from J, the gap between germline ends came to 13 bases. Germline V gene lookup returns CDR1 SEHNR and CDR2 FQNEAQ (reference sequence). The CDR3 sequence is CASSLALDSRNEKLFF. The CDR3 region has the DNA TGTGCCAGCAGCTTAGCGCTGGACAGCCGGAATGAAAAACTGTTTTTT.

This clonotype was observed many times. V and J are TRBV29-1 and TRBJ1-1; D is ambiguous. CDR1 SQVTM and CDR2 ANQGSEA come from the germline V gene. Trimming took 1 base from V and 3 from J, leaving 9 bases between them. The CDR3 loop spans 13 amino acids. The CDR3 is CSVEGAIDTEAFF. CDR3 in DNA: TGCAGCGTTGAAGGAGCCATTGACACTGAAGCTTTCTTT.

This clonotype occurred many times. The gene calls are TRBV6-1 and TRBJ2-1; 13 nucleotides align to TRBD2. J was trimmed by 4 bases and V by 2 bases; bases with no gene match: 11. The germline V gene encodes CDR1 MNHNS and CDR2 SASEGT. The CDR3 sequence is 19 residues long. CDR3 residues: CASSERIGLAGVGYNEQFF. For the CDR3, the DNA is TGTGCCAGCAGTGAAAGGATCGGACTAGCGGGGGTTGGTTACAATGAGCAGTTCTTC.

This clonotype was detected many times. The chain uses TRBV5-1 and TRBJ2-7; D may be TRBD1 (6 bases). Trimming cost V 4 bases and J 0 bases, with 14 bases left between them. The CDR3 extends over 15 amino acids. Looked up from germline, CDR1 is SGHRS and CDR2 is YFSETQ. The CDR3 DNA reads as TGCGCCAGCAGCCTCGGACAGACAGGCTCCTACGAGCAGTACTTC. This gives the protein CASSLGQTGSYEQYF.

This clonotype was seen many times. This sequence joins TRBV29-1 and TRBJ1-1, with D possibly TRBD1 on 6 matching bases. Germline V gene sequence: CDR1 SQVTM, CDR2 ANQGSEA. V dropped 6 bases and J dropped 0 bases, with 11 bases sitting between them. The CDR3 is made up of 13 amino acids. The CDR3 DNA reads TGCAGCGTGGACAGCGCTATGAACACTGAAGCTTTCTTT. It encodes CSVDSAMNTEAFF. The full variable domain, with the rest looked up from reference TRBV29-1 and TRBJ1-1, is SAVISQKPSRDICQRGTSLTIQCQVDSQVTMMFWYRQQPGQSLTLIATANQGSEATYESGFVIDKFPISRPNLTFSTLTVSNMSPEDSSIYLCSVDSAMNTEAFFGQGTRLTVV.

Many counts were recorded for this clonotype. This sequence joins TRBV12-3 or TRBV12-4 and TRBJ2-5; TRBD1 or TRBD2 may be the D gene (5 bases each). Trimming took off 1 base at V and 5 bases at J, with 14 bases between the two ends. This CDR3 has 15 residues. The chain's CDR3 is CASSLGRAWGETQYF. DNA of the CDR3: TGTGCCAGCAGTTTAGGCCGTGCTTGGGGGGAGACCCAGTACTTC.

This clonotype was seen at least ten times. The chain joins TRBV10-3 to TRBJ2-7; a weak D match, TRBD1 (6 bases). In germline, CDR1 is ENHRY, CDR2 SYGVKD. This CDR3 comprises 15 residues. With 2 bases removed from V and 6 bases from J, the gap between germline ends came to 17 bases. CDR3: CAISEGQKKDTEQYF. DNA for the CDR3: TGTGCCATCAGTGAGGGACAGAAGAAGGACACCGAGCAGTACTTC.

This clonotype was recorded many times. The chain joins TRBV11-3 to TRBJ2-7; D remains ambiguous. The germline V and J ends were trimmed by 2 bases and 4 bases, with 15 bases remaining between them. Germline values: CDR1 SGHNT, CDR2 YENEEA. This CDR3 spans 15 amino acids. For the CDR3, the DNA is TGTGCCAGCAGCTTAAGACAAGCTATGCTATACGAGCAGTACTTC. This codes for CASSLRQAMLYEQYF.

This clonotype showed up many times. The chain combines TRBV28 with TRBJ1-2; D ambiguous. Germline lookup yields CDR1 MDHEN and CDR2 SYDVKM. The CDR3 is 14 residues long. V lost 10 bases to trimming and J lost 0 bases, with 15 bases between them. CDR3 protein: CATLGNGANYGYTF. The CDR3 nucleotides are TGTGCCACCCTAGGCAATGGAGCTAACTATGGCTACACCTTC.

This clonotype has at least ten counts. The rearrangement uses TRBV4-3 and TRBJ2-5, with D tentatively TRBD1 or TRBD2 (5 bases each). The CDR3 loop spans 14 amino acids. The V gene lost 2 bases and the J gene lost 1 base, with 8 bases spanning the gap. Germline CDR1 reads LGHNA; CDR2 reads YSLEER. The CDR3 here is CASSQLGTQETQYF. CDR3 coding DNA: TGCGCCAGCAGCCAACTCGGGACCCAAGAGACCCAGTACTTC.

This clonotype has only a few counts. The chain combines TRBV20-1 with TRBJ1-5; possibly TRBD1 for D (6 bases). The germline V gene encodes CDR1 DFQATT and CDR2 SNEGSKA (reference sequence). The CDR3 has 15 residues. The germline V and J ends were trimmed by 0 bases and 4 bases, with 13 bases remaining between them. The CDR3 DNA reads as TGCAGTGCTAGAGAAGCACAGGGAAGGAATCAGCCCCAGCATTTT. It translates to CSAREAQGRNQPQHF.

The chain uses TRBV11-1 and TRBJ2-5; a possible D gene is TRBD1 (6 bases). Per the germline V gene, CDR1 is SGHAT and CDR2 is FQDESV (reference sequence). V lost 1 base and J 8 bases, leaving 11 bases between the germline ends. The CDR3 has 13 residues. As DNA, the CDR3 is TGTGCCAGCAGCTTAGACGACAGGTTCACCCAGTACTTC. This translates into CASSLDDRFTQYF.

The chain has TRBV7-3 and TRBJ2-7; 8 bases agree with TRBD1. The ends lost 5 bases at V and 5 bases at J; junction bases unmatched: 11. The germline CDR1 and CDR2 sequences are SGHTA and FQGTGA. The CDR3 loop spans 15 amino acids. The CDR3 here is CASSTRQGHLNEQYF. The CDR3 bases are TGTGCCAGCAGCACTCGACAGGGGCACCTGAACGAGCAGTACTTC.

This clonotype has a handful of counts. The V call is TRBV28, the J call TRBJ1-2, with D maybe TRBD1 (6 bases). This CDR3 has 14 residues. V shed 4 bases and J shed 9 bases, with 18 bases lying between them. CDR1 is MDHEN and CDR2 is SYDVKM in the germline V gene. CDR3 residues: CASSSPSQGNRYTF. Here the CDR3 DNA reads TGTGCCAGCAGTTCTCCCTCACAGGGTAACCGCTACACCTTC.

V usage is TRBV19 and J usage is TRBJ1-5; 8 bases match TRBD1. The length of the CDR3 is 15 residues. Germline values: CDR1 LNHDA, CDR2 SQIVND (reference sequence). Unmatched junction bases numbered 9, after V lost 5 bases and J lost 6 bases. The CDR3 reads CASSSPDRDRQPQHF. DNA of the CDR3: TGTGCCAGTAGTTCCCCGGACAGGGATCGTCAGCCCCAGCATTTT.

Ten or more counts support this clonotype. In DNA, the CDR3 is TGCAGTGCTAATCCCGTCACTGAAGCTTTCTTT. It is translated as CSANPVTEAFF. The V and J genes are TRBV20-1 and TRBJ1-1, with D unclear. This CDR3 comprises 11 residues. V lost 4 bases to trimming and J lost 4 bases, with 7 bases between them. CDR1 and CDR2 (germline): DFQATT, SNEGSKA (reference sequence).

This clonotype was seen many times. CDR3 nucleotides: TGTGCCAGCAGCGCTACAGGGAAGCGGGGGTCTGGGGCCAACGTCCTGACTTTC. Residues: CASSATGKRGSGANVLTF. The chain joins TRBV7-9 to TRBJ2-6, with 8 bases matching TRBD2. Germline CDR1 SEHNR, CDR2 FQNEAQ (reference sequence). The CDR3 is 18 residues long. With V trimmed by 5 bases and J by 1 base, 10 bases remained unmatched.

This clonotype was seen at least ten times. The chain joins TRBV24-1 to TRBJ2-3, with 16 bases lining up with TRBD2. The V gene's germline CDR1 is KGHDR and CDR2 SFDVKD. The CDR3 is made up of 18 amino acids. Germline trimming cut 3 bases from V and 4 bases from J; bases unmatched to any gene: 6. In DNA, the CDR3 is TGTGCCACCAGTGATCCGGGACTAGCGGGAGGGCCCCCAGATACGCAGTATTTT. It specifies CATSDPGLAGGPPDTQYF.

This clonotype was detected ten times or more. The chain links TRBV28 to TRBJ1-1; no clear D. Per the germline V gene, CDR1 is MDHEN and CDR2 is SYDVKM. The CDR3 length is 13 residues. Trimming took off 7 bases at V and 1 base at J, with 10 bases between the two ends. CDR3 DNA: TGTGCCAGCACCCACTCCCGGAACACTGAAGCTTTCTTT. It codes for CASTHSRNTEAFF.

This clonotype was seen ten or more times. The chain is built from TRBV28 and TRBJ2-7; TRBD1 aligns across 8 bases. The CDR3 runs to 14 residues. V trimming: 5 bases; J trimming: 4 bases; junction bases outside the gene matches: 7. Germline CDR1 is MDHEN and CDR2 is SYDVKM. CDR3 sequence: CASSPDREAYEQYF. DNA for the CDR3: TGTGCCAGCAGTCCGGACAGGGAGGCTTACGAGCAGTACTTC.

This clonotype has more than one count but fewer than ten. V usage is TRBV18 and J usage is TRBJ1-3, with 7 bases lining up with TRBD1. The CDR3 has 15 residues. Per germline, CDR1 KGHSH and CDR2 LQKENI. Unmatched junction bases numbered 5, after V lost 4 bases and J lost 2 bases. Written as DNA, the CDR3 is TGTGCCAGCTCACTCATACAGGGGCCTGGAAACACCATATATTTT. The encoded protein is CASSLIQGPGNTIYF. The whole variable domain, filled in from reference TRBV18 and TRBJ1-3, reads NAGVMQNPRHLVRRRGQEARLRCSPMKGHSHVYWYRQLPEEGLKFMVYLQKENIIDESGMPKERFSAEFPKEGPSILRIQQVVRGDSAAYFCASSLIQGPGNTIYFGEGSWLTVV.

This clonotype was seen repeatedly, ten times or more. The CDR3 is CASSYSGRTPYNEQFF. The CDR3 bases are TGTGCCAGCAGTTACTCGGGCAGGACCCCGTACAATGAGCAGTTCTTC. The chain couples TRBV6-2 or TRBV6-3 to TRBJ2-1; D unclear. Germline V gene sequence: CDR1 MNHEY, CDR2 SVGEGT. The CDR3 runs to 16 residues. With 0 bases removed from V and 4 bases from J, the gap between germline ends came to 13 bases.

This clonotype was seen many times. This sequence joins TRBV28 and TRBJ1-6; maybe TRBD1 (5 bases). Germline-derived CDR1 and CDR2 are MDHEN and SYDVKM. The V and J ends lost 5 bases and 7 bases respectively, with 12 bases between them. This CDR3 spans 14 amino acids. CDR3 residues: CASSLQGRNSPLHF. In DNA form, the CDR3 reads TGTGCCAGCAGTCTTCAGGGCAGGAATTCACCCCTCCACTTT.